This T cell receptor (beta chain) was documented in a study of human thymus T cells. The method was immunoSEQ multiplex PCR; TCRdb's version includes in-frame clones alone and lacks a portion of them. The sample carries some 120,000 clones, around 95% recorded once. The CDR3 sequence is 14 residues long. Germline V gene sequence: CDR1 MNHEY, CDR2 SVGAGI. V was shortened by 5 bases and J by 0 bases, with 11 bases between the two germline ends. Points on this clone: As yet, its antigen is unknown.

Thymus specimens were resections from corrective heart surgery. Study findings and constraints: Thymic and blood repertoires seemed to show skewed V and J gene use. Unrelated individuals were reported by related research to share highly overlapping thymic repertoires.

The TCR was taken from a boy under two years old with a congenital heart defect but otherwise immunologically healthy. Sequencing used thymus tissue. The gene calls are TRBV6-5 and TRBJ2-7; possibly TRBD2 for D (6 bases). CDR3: CASSARGHSYEQYF. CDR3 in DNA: TGTGCCAGCAGTGCGCGGGGTCACTCCTACGAGCAGTACTTC.